What follows are 15 T cell receptor beta chains derived from one specimen sequenced in a study of T-cell reconstitution after alpha-beta-depleted transplantation in children. Unique molecular identifiers were used in preparing the TCRbeta library. One entry per CDR3 protein results from TCRdb running MiXCR on the PCR reads. The sample lists some 840,000 distinct CDR3 sequences; about 15% were seen once. The sequencing used PBMCs, mostly from graft donor cells, collected 360 days after TCRalphabeta/CD19-depleted stem cell transplant. These receptors came from a male patient younger than 18 who had a stem cell transplant for acute lymphoblastic leukemia, so the T cells may come from the graft donor.

This clonotype was seen a handful of times. The chain employs TRBV7-9 and TRBJ2-1, with TRBD2 matching 8 bases. The junction had 5 bases not matched to a gene; V was cut back by 1 base and J by 6 bases. The germline gives CDR1 SEHNR, CDR2 FQNEAQ (reference sequence). The CDR3 runs 15 residues. In nucleotides, the CDR3 is TGTGCCAGCAGCTTAGTAATCGGGAGGGGCAATGAGCAGTTCTTC. It specifies CASSLVIGRGNEQFF.

This clonotype was counted many times. The chain links TRBV20-1 to TRBJ1-2; D not resolved. The CDR3 length is 8 residues. Germline values: CDR1 DFQATT, CDR2 SNEGSKA (reference sequence). CDR3 DNA sequence: TGCACCACTGGCGGCTACACCTTC. Translating it yields CTTGGYTF.

The J gene is TRBJ2-7, the V gene TRBV7-2, with D uncertain. The CDR3 has 13 amino acids. With 2 bases removed from V and 2 bases from J, the gap between germline ends came to 7 bases. Germline CDR1 reads SGHTA; CDR2 reads FQGNSA. The chain's CDR3 is CASSLYFTYEQYF. The CDR3 coding sequence is TGTGCCAGCAGCTTATACTTTACCTACGAGCAGTACTTC. Based on the CDR3 plus reference TRBV7-2 and TRBJ2-7, the full variable domain is GAGVSQSPSNKVTEKGKDVELRCDPISGHTALYWYRQSLGQGLEFLIYFQGNSAPDKSGLPSDRFSAERTGGSVSTLTIQRTQQEDSAVYLCASSLYFTYEQYFGPGTRLTVT.

The V and J genes are TRBV7-3 and TRBJ2-3; D may match TRBD1 or TRBD2 (5 bases each). Trimming pared 3 bases from V and 3 bases from J, leaving 13 bases between. Germline values: CDR1 SGHTA, CDR2 FQGTGA. The CDR3 length is 15 residues. CDR3 DNA: TGTGCCAGCAGCTTGAACCGGGACCCTACAGATACGCAGTATTTT. Translating gives CASSLNRDPTDTQYF.

This clonotype was observed a handful of times. The chain is built from TRBV5-1 and TRBJ2-1; 10 bases line up with TRBD2. V lost 0 bases and J lost 4; bases outside the gene matches: 7. This CDR3 comprises 17 residues. Germline V gene lookup returns CDR1 SGHRS and CDR2 YFSETQ. The CDR3 sequence: CASSLAPGLADYNEQFF. As DNA, the CDR3 is TGCGCCAGCAGCTTGGCTCCCGGACTAGCGGATTACAATGAGCAGTTCTTC.

This clonotype was counted a few times. The chain carries TRBV12-3 or TRBV12-4 and TRBJ2-7; TRBD1 or TRBD2 may be the D gene (5 bases each). This CDR3 has 15 amino acids. Between the trimmed V and J ends, which lost 6 bases and 0 bases, there was a span of 15 bases. CDR3 sequence: CASSPGGRSSYEQYF. The DNA of the CDR3 is TGTGCCAGCAGCCCTGGGGGACGGTCCTCCTACGAGCAGTACTTC.

The chain links TRBV5-6 to TRBJ2-5, with D possibly matching TRBD2 (7 bases). CDR3 size: 15 residues. Germline lookup yields CDR1 SGHDT and CDR2 YYEEEE. The V gene lost 0 bases and the J gene lost 5 bases, with 14 bases spanning the gap. This chain's CDR3 is CASSLASGGAETQYF. As DNA, the CDR3 is TGTGCCAGCAGCTTGGCCTCGGGGGGCGCGGAGACCCAGTACTTC. Full variable domain (outside the CDR3, taken from reference TRBV5-6 and TRBJ2-5): DAGVTQSPTHLIKTRGQQVTLRCSPKSGHDTVSWYQQALGQGPQFIFQYYEEEERQRGNFPDRFSGHQFPNYSSELNVNALLLGDSALYLCASSLASGGAETQYFGPGTRLLVL.

This clonotype was seen many times. The V and J genes are TRBV11-3 and TRBJ2-3; 15 positions match TRBD2. Looked up from germline, CDR1 is SGHNT and CDR2 is YENEEA. The trim removed 5 bases at V and 5 bases at J, leaving 5 bases unmatched. The CDR3 is 16 residues long. The CDR3 reads CASSPGLAGGIDTQYF. The CDR3 bases are TGTGCCAGCAGCCCGGGACTAGCGGGAGGAATAGATACGCAGTATTTT.

This clonotype came up a few times. The DNA for the CDR3 is TGTGCCAGCAGCGCGGGGCGGGAGGCCGGGACCTACAATGAGCAGTTCTTC. Translated, it gives CASSAGREAGTYNEQFF. The chain employs TRBV9 and TRBJ2-1; 8 nucleotides match TRBD2. The CDR3 is 17 amino acids. The V and J ends lost 3 bases and 2 bases, in that order; junction bases with no gene match: 10. The germline V gene has CDR1 SGDLS and CDR2 YYNGEE.

The chain joins TRBV28 to TRBJ2-3; possible D gene TRBD1, 6 bases. With 3 bases removed from V and 4 bases from J, the gap between germline ends came to 11 bases. CDR3 length: 14 amino acids. Germline CDR1 MDHEN, CDR2 SYDVKM. The CDR3 is CASSLWQGSDTQYF. The CDR3 DNA is TGTGCCAGCAGTTTGTGGCAGGGGTCAGATACGCAGTATTTT. Supplemented by reference TRBV28 and TRBJ2-3, the full variable domain reads DVKVTQSSRYLVKRTGEKVFLECVQDMDHENMFWYRQDPGLGLRLIYFSYDVKMKEKGDIPEGYSVSREKKERFSLILESASTNQTSMYLCASSLWQGSDTQYFGPGTRLTVL.

This clonotype came up a few times. The chain links TRBV5-1 to TRBJ1-1, with 7 bases lining up with TRBD1. CDR3 length: 15 amino acids. Germline CDR1 reads SGHRS; CDR2 reads YFSETQ. V lost 5 bases and J lost 5; bases outside the gene matches: 12. The CDR3 loop reads CASSSQGGPRTEAFF. DNA of the CDR3: TGCGCCAGCAGTTCCCAGGGGGGCCCGCGGACTGAAGCTTTCTTT.

This clonotype has a count of ten or more. The rearrangement uses TRBV5-1 and TRBJ2-3; D not resolved. V was cut by 4 bases and J by 1 base, with 10 bases left in between. This CDR3 is built from 14 residues. The V gene's germline CDR1 is SGHRS and CDR2 YFSETQ. The CDR3 protein is CASSGMTRTDTQYF. CDR3 coding DNA: TGCGCCAGCAGCGGGATGACGCGCACAGATACGCAGTATTTT.

This chain connects TRBV7-1 to TRBJ2-5, with a tentative D call TRBD1 (5 bases). TRBV7-1 qualifies as an ORF whose function is uncertain. The CDR3 spans 22 residues. Trimming removed 6 bases at V and 2 bases at J, with 37 bases between. The DNA of the CDR3 is TGTGCCAGCAGGACTCTATGGAGTAGCCGCCAGGGCGGAACATCTGGGCAAGAGACCCAGTACTTC. Its protein is CASRTLWSSRQGGTSGQETQYF.

This clonotype was found a few times. The CDR3 loop reads CASRSRGRGADTQYF. CDR3 nucleotides: TGTGCCAGCAGATCCAGAGGGCGCGGCGCAGATACGCAGTATTTT. The rearrangement links TRBV5-6 to TRBJ2-3; weak D call: TRBD2 (5 bases). Germline assignment: CDR1 SGHDT and CDR2 YYEEEE. Trimming took off 5 bases at V and 4 bases at J, with 17 bases between the two ends. The CDR3 runs 15 residues.

The J gene is TRBJ1-2, the V gene TRBV5-6; D is unresolved. In germline, CDR1 is SGHDT, CDR2 YYEEEE. This CDR3 is built from 14 residues. Trimming took off 4 bases at V and 0 bases at J, with 10 bases between the two ends. CDR3 sequence (DNA): TGTGCCAGCAGCCCCCTAACGCCTAACTATGGCTACACCTTC. Translating gives CASSPLTPNYGYTF.